These 20 T cell receptor beta chains came from one sample sequenced in a study of vaccination and CD4 T cells after COVID-19. Sequenced with the Oncomine TCR Beta short-read assay was DNA taken from cultured CD4+ T cells. TCRdb called the PCR reads again in MiXCR, with one record for every CDR3 protein. Seen here are about 20,000 distinct CDR3 sequences, about three quarters observed once, and the top ten hold about 15%. Noted treatment: roughly 11-day PBMC culture with coronavirus spike peptide pools or control peptides (ViraFEST assay). Their antigen targets remain unknown. The source was CD4+ T cells from blood, cultured in vitro, collected after SARS-CoV-2 vaccination. These receptors came from a human donor who received a COVID-19 vaccine.

The chain employs TRBV12-3 or TRBV12-4 and TRBJ1-5; the D gene is possibly TRBD1 (5 bases). The V end was cut by 7 bases, the J end by 0 bases, with 13 bases between. The CDR3 contains 15 residues. Here the CDR3 DNA reads TGTGCCAGCAATCGGGGGGATTATAGCAATCAGCCCCAGCATTTT. It encodes CASNRGDYSNQPQHF.

The genes are TRBV24-1 and TRBJ2-1; TRBD1 matches 7 bases. V shed 5 bases and J 5 bases; nucleotides not matched to a gene: 14. This CDR3 region has 17 residues. Germline CDR1 is KGHDR and CDR2 is SFDVKD. In DNA, the CDR3 is TGTGCCACCAGTGTCGCGAGACAGGGCTTTGGTAACAATGAGCAGTTCTTC. Translated: CATSVARQGFGNNEQFF.

The chain recombines TRBV18 with TRBJ1-1, with D maybe TRBD1 (6 bases). The CDR3 spans 16 residues. The germline V and J ends were trimmed by 2 bases and 1 base, with 14 bases remaining between them. Germline CDR1 reads KGHSH; CDR2 reads LQKENI. CDR3 sequence: CASSPIESGANTEAFF. CDR3 DNA: TGTGCCAGCTCACCAATTGAGTCAGGGGCGAACACTGAAGCTTTCTTT.

The V and J genes are TRBV27 and TRBJ1-4; D call uncertain. Germline V gene sequence: CDR1 MNHEY, CDR2 SMNVEV (reference sequence). The CDR3 runs 16 residues. V dropped 7 bases and J dropped 8 bases, with 23 bases sitting between them. The CDR3 coding sequence is TGTGCCAGCAAAATAAGAAGGGAGCCTTCTAGCGAAAAACTGTTTTTT. Its protein product is CASKIRREPSSEKLFF.

The rearrangement uses TRBV18 and TRBJ1-1; 10 nucleotides align to TRBD1. With 3 bases clipped from V and 4 bases from J, the junction kept 11 bases outside the gene matches. The CDR3 covers 17 residues. Germline CDR1 reads KGHSH; CDR2 reads LQKENI. CDR3 in amino acids: CASSPPGTGVGGTEAFF. CDR3 bases: TGTGCCAGCTCACCGCCGGGGACAGGGGTTGGAGGCACTGAAGCTTTCTTT.

J is TRBJ2-7 and V is TRBV7-2; 13 positions agree with TRBD2. The CDR3 loop spans 17 amino acids. V lost 5 bases and J lost 4; bases outside the gene matches: 11. Looked up from germline, CDR1 is SGHTA and CDR2 is FQGNSA. The CDR3 sequence: CASSLTSGGAAAYEQYF. Here the CDR3 DNA reads TGTGCCAGCAGCCTAACTAGCGGGGGGGCAGCGGCGTACGAGCAGTACTTC.

CDR3 nucleotides: TGCAGTGCTAGGGGATTGGGTAACAATCAGCCCCAGCATTTT. Encoded protein: CSARGLGNNQPQHF. This chain joins TRBV20-1 and TRBJ1-5; D ambiguous. The CDR3 contains 14 residues. Germline CDR1 reads DFQATT; CDR2 reads SNEGSKA (reference sequence). Trimming stripped 3 bases from V and 3 bases from J, with 12 bases between.

The chain is built from TRBV2 and TRBJ1-2; D possibly corresponds to TRBD1 (5 bases). Trimming pared 5 bases from V and 8 bases from J, leaving 21 bases between. The CDR3 extends over 15 amino acids. Germline V CDR1 and CDR2: SNHLY, FYNNEI. CDR3 nucleotide sequence: TGTGCCAGCAGTCCGCTCGGGGCACCCGGGCGAGGCTACACCTTC. It specifies CASSPLGAPGRGYTF.

Written as DNA, the CDR3 is TGCGCCAGCAGCTTGTATTCCGGGACAGAGAACACTGAAGCTTTCTTT. Translated: CASSLYSGTENTEAFF. The rearrangement links TRBV5-1 to TRBJ1-1; 7 bases match TRBD1. Germline values: CDR1 SGHRS, CDR2 YFSETQ. The length of the CDR3 is 16 residues. With 1 base clipped from V and 1 base from J, the junction kept 7 bases outside the gene matches.

This rearrangement joins TRBV11-3 to TRBJ1-2, with TRBD1 identical over 9 bases. The CDR3 length is 14 residues. Per the germline V gene, CDR1 is SGHNT and CDR2 is YENEEA. V lost 4 bases and J lost 9; bases outside the gene matches: 9. The DNA for the CDR3 is TGTGCCAGCAGCTACCTGGACAGGGGTCATAGCTACACCTTC. It yields the protein CASSYLDRGHSYTF. The entire variable domain, with the rest obtained from reference TRBV11-3 and TRBJ1-2, is as follows: EAGVVQSPRYKIIEKKQPVAFWCNPISGHNTLYWYLQNLGQGPELLIRYENEEAVDDSQLPKDRFSAERLKGVDSTLKIQPAELGDSAVYLCASSYLDRGHSYTFGSGTRLTVV.

The rearrangement links TRBV6-5 to TRBJ1-1, with D hard to call. This CDR3 contains 15 residues. V lost 0 bases, J lost 1 base, and 9 bases lay in between. Germline V gene data show CDR1 as MNHEY and CDR2 as SVGAGI. As DNA, the CDR3 is TGTGCCAGCAGTTACTCCCCAGTGAAGAACACTGAAGCTTTCTTT. This gives the protein CASSYSPVKNTEAFF.

The chain combines TRBV7-9 with TRBJ2-3; D remains unclear. Trimming removed 2 bases from V and 1 base from J, with 4 bases in between. This CDR3 has 13 residues. CDR1 and CDR2 (germline): SEHNR, FQNEAQ (reference sequence). The CDR3 DNA reads TGTGCCAGCAGCTTATTAGGCACAGATACGCAGTATTTT. Protein: CASSLLGTDTQYF.

The CDR3 loop is CASSLGLHTQYF. For the CDR3, the DNA is TGTGCCAGCAGCTTAGGGCTACATACGCAGTATTTT. This chain connects TRBV7-9 to TRBJ2-3, with D hard to call. With 1 base removed from V and 7 bases from J, the gap between germline ends came to 6 bases. Germline-derived CDR1 and CDR2 are SEHNR and FQNEAQ (reference sequence). The CDR3 is 12 amino acids.

The rearrangement links TRBV25-1 to TRBJ1-1, with TRBD1 identical over 8 bases. Germline CDR1 and CDR2: MGHDK and SYGVNS. With V trimmed by 6 bases and J by 6 bases, 9 bases remained unmatched. This CDR3 spans 14 amino acids. The CDR3 nucleotides read TGTGCCAGCAGAGCTAACACAGGGGGGGCTGAAGCTTTCTTT. This translates into CASRANTGGAEAFF.

This chain uses TRBV9 with TRBJ2-2; D gene ambiguous. The germline V gene has CDR1 SGDLS and CDR2 YYNGEE. V shed 0 bases and J shed 5 bases, with 5 bases lying between them. There are 13 residues in the CDR3. CDR3 DNA sequence: TGTGCCAGCAGCGTAGACTTAACCGGGGAGCTGTTTTTT. It is translated as CASSVDLTGELFF. Looking up the rest from reference TRBV9 and TRBJ2-2 gives the full variable domain: DSGVTQTPKHLITATGQRVTLRCSPRSGDLSVYWYQQSLDQGLQFLIQYYNGEERAKGNILERFSAQQFPDLHSELNLSSLELGDSALYFCASSVDLTGELFFGEGSRLTVL.

This CDR3 is CATSDFNTEAFF. The DNA of the CDR3 is TGTGCCACCAGCGACTTCAACACTGAAGCTTTCTTT. V and J are TRBV24-1 and TRBJ1-1; D call uncertain. Germline CDR1 KGHDR, CDR2 SFDVKD. CDR3 length equals 12 residues. Deletions cut 7 bases from V and 2 bases from J, with 7 bases between.

The CDR3 DNA reads as TGCAGTGCTAGAATCGCAGGGCAGGATGGCTACACCTTC. Translating it yields CSARIAGQDGYTF. The V and J genes are TRBV20-1 and TRBJ1-2, with D perhaps matching TRBD1 (5 bases). Germline-derived CDR1 and CDR2 are DFQATT and SNEGSKA (reference sequence). Trimming removed 2 bases at V and 6 bases at J, with 13 bases between. CDR3 size: 13 residues.

The CDR3 bases are TGTGCCAGCAGGCCCCGGTTGGAAGAGACCCAGTACTTC. Translating gives CASRPRLEETQYF. This sequence joins TRBV6-1 and TRBJ2-5; D is undetermined. Germline CDR1 is MNHNS and CDR2 is SASEGT. V was cut by 6 bases and J by 3 bases, with 11 bases left in between. CDR3 length equals 13 residues.

This clonotype was seen a few times. The genes are TRBV7-2 and TRBJ1-2, with D hard to call. Germline V gene lookup returns CDR1 SGHTA and CDR2 FQGNSA. The CDR3 has 13 residues. Trimming shortened V by 6 bases and J by 1 base, and 9 bases separated the two germline ends. The CDR3, as DNA: TGTGCCAGCAGGCCGGAGGTTAACTATGGCTACACCTTC. Translating gives CASRPEVNYGYTF.

The chain employs TRBV7-6 and TRBJ1-1; TRBD1 aligns across 9 bases. The J segment lost 1 base and the V segment lost 5 bases, leaving 8 bases of the junction unmatched. CDR3 length: 16 residues. Per the germline V gene, CDR1 is SGHVS and CDR2 is FNYEAQ. The DNA of the CDR3 is TGTGCCAGCAGCCCAACCCGGGACAGGGAGAACACTGAAGCTTTCTTT. It yields the protein CASSPTRDRENTEAFF.